This T cell receptor beta chain was found in a study of T cell changes during pregnancy in multiple sclerosis. Here immunoSEQ multiplex PCR was the method, and the copy in TCRdb shows in-frame clones only, minus some. Seen here are roughly 40,000 clones, around 94% observed once, and the top ten hold 0.95% to 1.5%. In germline, CDR1 is SQVTM, CDR2 ANQGSEA. V lost 6 bases and J lost 5, with 13 bases in between. CDR3 length: 12 amino acids. The rearrangement joins TRBV29-1 to TRBJ2-5, with D unclear. This sequence was found in a female donor with multiple sclerosis, enrolled in a pregnancy study. Sequenced here: peripheral blood, sampled before pregnancy. The CDR3 DNA reads as TGCAGCGTCTTTCCGACGGAGGAGACCCAGTACTTC. It specifies CSVFPTEETQYF.